The 17 T cell receptor beta chains presented below share a single source sample, sequenced in a study of control samples from healthy donors and cancer patients. Sequenced by immunoSEQ multiplex PCR; TCRdb stores in-frame clones only, minus some. The sample includes over 110,000 clones, just under 95% of them seen just once. Material: blood. The receptors were sampled from a man aged 30 to 39 in good health.

The rearrangement uses TRBV27 and TRBJ1-6, with 10 nucleotides matching TRBD1. Trimming took 2 bases from V and 4 from J; bases not matched to a gene: 5. Germline lookup yields CDR1 MNHEY and CDR2 SMNVEV (reference sequence). This CDR3 has 17 amino acids. CDR3 nucleotides: TGTGCCAGCAGTTTAATAAGGACAGGGGGATATAATTCACCCCTCCACTTT. It codes for CASSLIRTGGYNSPLHF.

This chain joins TRBV4-2 and TRBJ1-2, with D uncertain. Germline V gene sequence: CDR1 LGHNA, CDR2 YNFKEQ. The germline V and J ends were trimmed by 1 base and 1 base, with 10 bases remaining between them. This CDR3 contains 15 residues. CDR3 residues: CASSQVEQINYGYTF. As DNA, the CDR3 is TGTGCCAGCAGCCAAGTTGAACAGATTAACTATGGCTACACCTTC.

This chain links TRBV19 with TRBJ1-5; D possibly corresponds to TRBD1 (5 bases). V lost 4 bases and J 1 base, leaving 14 bases between the germline ends. CDR1 is LNHDA and CDR2 is SQIVND in the germline V gene (reference sequence). The CDR3 consists of 16 residues. CDR3 sequence (DNA): TGTGCCAGTAGTACACTCCGACAGACAAGCAATCAGCCCCAGCATTTT. Protein: CASSTLRQTSNQPQHF. The complete variable domain, with remaining parts taken from reference TRBV19 and TRBJ1-5, reads DGGITQSPKYLFRKEGQNVTLSCEQNLNHDAMYWYRQDPGQGLRLIYYSQIVNDFQKGDIAEGYSVSREKKESFPLTVTSAQKNPTAFYLCASSTLRQTSNQPQHFGDGTRLSIL.

The chain uses TRBV28 and TRBJ2-7, with 9 positions matching TRBD1. The germline V gene has CDR1 MDHEN and CDR2 SYDVKM. The V and J ends lost 6 bases and 3 bases, in that order; junction bases with no gene match: 0. This CDR3 is built from 12 residues. CDR3 amino acids: CASRDRGYEQYF. The CDR3 bases are TGTGCCAGCAGGGACAGGGGCTACGAGCAGTACTTC.

This chain links TRBV15 with TRBJ2-2; D call uncertain. Trimming pared 8 bases from V and 1 base from J, leaving 8 bases between. The CDR3 spans 13 residues. In germline, CDR1 is LNHNV, CDR2 YYDKDF (reference sequence). The CDR3 loop is CATLGLNTGELFF. CDR3 coding DNA: TGTGCCACCTTGGGGTTGAACACCGGGGAGCTGTTTTTT.

The chain is built from TRBV28 and TRBJ2-2; D remains unclear. The CDR3 sequence is 13 residues long. CDR1 is MDHEN and CDR2 is SYDVKM in the germline V gene. Trimming removed 3 bases from V and 3 bases from J, with 5 bases in between. The CDR3 region has the DNA TGTGCCAGCAGTTTCAGGTACACCGGGGAGCTGTTTTTT. Protein sequence: CASSFRYTGELFF.

This sequence joins TRBV10-3 and TRBJ1-6, with D unresolved. CDR3 size: 15 residues. The V end was cut by 0 bases, the J end by 5 bases, with 8 bases between. Germline CDR1 ENHRY, CDR2 SYGVKD. CDR3 in amino acids: CAISESAGNNSPLHF. CDR3 DNA: TGTGCCATCAGTGAGTCGGCCGGTAATAATTCACCCCTCCACTTT.

A single count supports this clone. The rearrangement joins TRBV2 to TRBJ2-2, with D possibly matching TRBD1 (5 bases). V shed 8 bases and J shed 1 base, with 11 bases lying between them. CDR1 SNHLY and CDR2 FYNNEI come from the germline V gene. The CDR3 totals 14 residues. For the CDR3, the DNA is TGTGCCAGCCGAAGGCAGGGGAACACCGGGGAGCTGTTTTTT. Protein: CASRRQGNTGELFF.

The CDR3 reads CASSLDDSHYEQYF. DNA for the CDR3: TGCGCCAGCAGCTTGGACGACAGCCACTACGAGCAGTACTTC. The chain recombines TRBV5-1 with TRBJ2-7; TRBD1 might be the D (5 bases). The CDR3 is made up of 14 amino acids. V was cut by 0 bases and J by 3 bases, with 10 bases left in between. Germline CDR1 SGHRS, CDR2 YFSETQ.

V and J are TRBV5-4 and TRBJ2-7; D unresolved. Trimming removed 0 bases at V and 1 base at J, with 5 bases between. Germline CDR1 SGHNT, CDR2 YYREEE (reference sequence). There are 13 residues in the CDR3. The CDR3 sequence is CASSLALSYEQYF. The CDR3 DNA reads TGTGCCAGCAGCTTGGCCCTGTCCTACGAGCAGTACTTC. Filled out from reference TRBV5-4 and TRBJ2-7, the complete variable domain reads ETGVTQSPTHLIKTRGQQVTLRCSSQSGHNTVSWYQQALGQGPQFIFQYYREEENGRGNFPPRFSGLQFPNYSSELNVNALELDDSALYLCASSLALSYEQYFGPGTRLTVT.

The gene calls are TRBV5-5 and TRBJ2-1; possible D gene TRBD1, 5 bases. With 1 base removed from V and 4 bases from J, the gap between germline ends came to 12 bases. Per the germline V gene, CDR1 is SGHKS and CDR2 is YYEKEE (reference sequence). This CDR3 is built from 15 residues. CDR3 protein: CASSLTAGWYNEQFF. CDR3 bases: TGTGCCAGCAGCTTGACGGCAGGGTGGTACAATGAGCAGTTCTTC.

The J gene is TRBJ2-1, the V gene TRBV7-2; tentative D call: TRBD2 (5 bases). V lost 3 bases and J lost 3, with 12 bases in between. The germline gives CDR1 SGHTA, CDR2 FQGNSA. The CDR3 consists of 15 residues. DNA of the CDR3: TGTGCCAGCAGCTTCTCACGGGAACTCTACAATGAGCAGTTCTTC. Translation gives CASSFSRELYNEQFF.

The chain recombines TRBV7-9 with TRBJ1-3, with 8 bases identical to TRBD1. This CDR3 is built from 17 residues. After removal of 2 bases from V and 2 bases from J, the junction contained 8 bases not matched to a gene. CDR1 and CDR2 from the germline V gene are SEHNR and FQNEAQ (reference sequence). The CDR3 region is CASSLRTGQFTGNTIYF. The CDR3 DNA follows: TGTGCCAGCAGCTTAAGGACAGGGCAATTTACTGGAAACACCATATATTTT.

The J gene is TRBJ2-2, the V gene TRBV11-3; 7 nucleotides match TRBD2. The CDR3 sequence is 14 residues long. CDR1 is SGHNT and CDR2 is YENEEA in the germline V gene. The ends lost 2 bases at V and 6 bases at J; junction bases unmatched: 3. The CDR3, as DNA: TGTGCCAGCAGCTTACGGCGGGAGTCCGGGGAGCTGTTTTTT. Translation gives CASSLRRESGELFF.

The chain combines TRBV24-1 with TRBJ1-2; D is unclear. This CDR3 is built from 12 residues. CDR1 and CDR2 from the germline V gene are KGHDR and SFDVKD. V was pared by 0 bases and J by 8 bases, with 6 bases between. CDR3 sequence: CATSDLLGGYTF. The CDR3 nucleotides are TGTGCCACCAGTGATTTGCTTGGGGGCTACACCTTC.

The chain joins TRBV29-1 to TRBJ1-2; 11 bases are shared with TRBD1. The CDR3 loop spans 16 amino acids. Trimming at V came to 4 bases and at J to 5 bases, leaving 12 bases not matched to a gene. CDR1 is SQVTM and CDR2 is ANQGSEA in the germline V gene. The CDR3 is CSVGLRLGQGAYGYTF. The CDR3 DNA follows: TGCAGCGTTGGGTTAAGATTAGGACAGGGGGCTTATGGCTACACCTTC.

This clone has a handful of counts. J is TRBJ1-1 and V is TRBV27; D gene uncertain. With 4 bases removed from V and 3 bases from J, the gap between germline ends came to 24 bases. The germline CDR1 and CDR2 sequences are MNHEY and SMNVEV (reference sequence). This CDR3 is built from 18 residues. As DNA, the CDR3 is TGTGCCAGCAGTTCCTTGTTCCGCGGGCCCCGGCTGGACACTGAAGCTTTCTTT. This translates into CASSSLFRGPRLDTEAFF.